Following are 18 T cell receptor beta chains from one sample sequenced in a study of T cell clonality in common variable immunodeficiency. Some clones are missing from TCRdb's copy, which holds only in-frame ones; the method was immunoSEQ multiplex PCR. The sample shows under 45,000 clones, none of them appearing just once. Sequenced sample: peripheral blood mononuclear cells. The receptors come from a person between 18 and 75 years old in good health.

This clone was counted ten times or more. Read coverage stops 3 residues before the CDR3 terminus; the germline J gene supplies the remainder. The V and J genes are TRBV7-3 and TRBJ2-3, with TRBD2 identical over 7 bases. CDR3 size: 18 residues. V lost 0 bases to trimming and J lost 6 bases; unmatched junction nucleotides: 15. The germline V gene encodes CDR1 SGHTA and CDR2 FQGTGA. Incomplete CDR3 DNA: TGTGCCAGCAGCTTAACCCCCCTCACCGGGACTAAGGATGATACG. The encoded protein is CASSLTPLTGTKDDT. The full-length CDR3 reads as CASSLTPLTGTKDDTQYF.

Many counts were recorded for this clone. The read finishes 3 residues shy of the CDR3 end, and the germline J gene is used to complete it. The gene calls are TRBV19 and TRBJ2-7; D is perhaps TRBD2 (6 bases). CDR1 is LNHDA and CDR2 is SQIVND in the germline V gene (reference sequence). V gave up 2 bases and J gave up 6 bases, with 14 bases separating them. This CDR3 has 14 amino acids. CDR3 in amino acids: CASSIMETSPEQYF. The sequenced part of the CDR3 DNA is TGTGCCAGTAGTATAATGGAGACTAGTCCCGAG.

This clone has at least ten counts. The CDR3 end is not reached by the read, which stops 3 residues before it; the germline J gene fills it in. This chain joins TRBV20-1 and TRBJ1-6, with TRBD1 matching 7 bases. The CDR3 totals 16 residues. V shed 0 bases and J 7 bases; nucleotides not matched to a gene: 9. CDR1 and CDR2 from the germline V gene are DFQATT and SNEGSKA (reference sequence). The CDR3 protein is CSARDQGVGRNSPLHF. The sequenced CDR3 bases are TGCAGTGCTAGAGATCAGGGGGTAGGGCGGAATTCACCC.

This clone appeared many times. Partial CDR3 DNA: TGTGCCAGCACTAAGAGCGGGAGTTCCTACGAG. Translated: CASTKSGSSYE. The full CDR3 protein is CASTKSGSSYEQYF. The chain recombines TRBV12-3 or TRBV12-4 with TRBJ2-7; 8 nucleotides match TRBD2. The sequence runs out 3 residues before the end of the CDR3; the remainder is reconstructed from the germline J gene. The CDR3 covers 14 residues. The junction had 6 bases not matched to a gene; V was cut back by 7 bases and J by 1 base.

The sample holds many counts of this clone. The sequence runs out 3 residues before the end of the CDR3; the remainder is reconstructed from the germline J gene. The chain carries TRBV7-9 and TRBJ2-4; D is unclear. Trimming removed 2 bases at V and 2 bases at J, with 10 bases between. This CDR3 spans 15 amino acids. Germline V gives CDR1 SEHNR, CDR2 FQNEAQ (reference sequence). CDR3 amino acids: CASSLRVDTKNIQYF. The DNA read from the CDR3 is TGTGCCAGCAGCTTAAGGGTGGATACCAAAAACATT.

This clone was counted ten times or more. The read comes to an end 3 residues before the CDR3 does, leaving the germline J gene to fill in the end. This chain joins TRBV6-1 and TRBJ2-2; 9 nucleotides agree with TRBD1. Trimming removed 4 bases from V and 5 bases from J; junction bases left unmatched: 8. CDR1 is MNHNS and CDR2 is SASEGT in the germline V gene. CDR3 length: 16 amino acids. Partial CDR3 DNA: TGTGCCAGCAGTGTTCTTACAGGGGGCTTGACCGGGGAG. It translates to CASSVLTGGLTGE. The complete CDR3 sequence is CASSVLTGGLTGELFF.

In its sample, this clone was seen a few times. With the read ending 3 residues before the CDR3 end, the germline J gene is used to fill in that end. The rearrangement links TRBV19 to TRBJ2-4; possible D gene TRBD1, 6 bases. The CDR3 has 14 amino acids. Germline V gene sequence: CDR1 LNHDA, CDR2 SQIVND (reference sequence). CDR3 region: CASSIGTASSYQYF. Incomplete CDR3 DNA: TGTGCCAGTAGTATAGGGACAGCTTCCAGTTAT.

In its sample, this clone was seen many times. The missing CDR3 end, 3 residues past where the read stops, is filled in from the germline J gene. This chain connects TRBV20-1 to TRBJ2-3; weak D call: TRBD1 (5 bases). CDR3 length: 14 amino acids. V lost 1 base and J 2 bases, leaving 10 bases between the germline ends. Germline CDR1 and CDR2: DFQATT and SNEGSKA (reference sequence). CDR3 sequence: CSARGGGYTDTQYF. CDR3 DNA, as far as it was read: TGCAGTGCTAGAGGGGGCGGTTACACAGATACG.

At least ten counts were recorded for this clone. The read gets to within 3 residues of the CDR3 end, and the germline J gene fills in the rest. The V gene is TRBV18, the J gene TRBJ2-3, with a possible D match to TRBD2 (6 bases). V lost 3 bases and J lost 8, with 12 bases in between. CDR3 size: 13 residues. Germline V gives CDR1 KGHSH, CDR2 LQKENI. The covered CDR3 bases are TGTGCCAGCTCACCCTCCGGGGGAGGTACG. It encodes CASSPSGGGT. The complete CDR3 sequence is CASSPSGGGTQYF.

This clone was observed many times. The CDR3 extends 3 residues past the end of the read, so its final part is completed from the germline J gene. The rearrangement uses TRBV7-9 and TRBJ2-5; 8 nucleotides agree with TRBD2. The V gene end was trimmed by 5 bases and the J gene end by 3 bases; junction bases not matched to a gene: 8. The CDR3 contains 15 residues. Per germline, CDR1 SEHNR and CDR2 FQNEAQ (reference sequence). The sequenced part of the CDR3 DNA is TGTGCCAGCAGCGACTTAGCGGGGCAAGAAGAGACC. This sequence encodes CASSDLAGQEET. The full CDR3 protein reads CASSDLAGQEETQYF.

As for this clone: Since a far larger clone is one base different, this is likely a read error. The missing CDR3 end, 3 residues past where the read stops, is filled in from the germline J gene. The chain uses TRBV30 and TRBJ1-2; D is uncertain. From germline, CDR1 is GTSNPN and CDR2 SVGIG (reference sequence). The CDR3 runs 13 residues. CDR3 bases read: TGTGCCTGGAGTGTAGGGCAGACGGAGACC. Translating gives CAWSVGQTET. The complete CDR3 sequence is CAWSVGQTETYTF.

This clone was detected only a few times. The sequenced fragment ends 3 residues before the CDR3 boundary, so the rest is inferred from the germline J gene. This chain joins TRBV7-3 and TRBJ2-5; D is uncertain. The CDR3 consists of 14 residues. Germline V gene data show CDR1 as SGHTA and CDR2 as FQGTGA. V was shortened by 4 bases and J by 5 bases, with 14 bases between the two germline ends. Partial CDR3 DNA: TGTGCCAGCAGCTCTCCACCGTCGGTGGAGACC. Its translation is CASSSPPSVET. The full CDR3 reads CASSSPPSVETQYF.

This clone was recorded many times. The read finishes 3 residues shy of the CDR3 end, and the germline J gene is used to complete it. The chain links TRBV20-1 to TRBJ2-7; D remains ambiguous. CDR3 length equals 11 residues. Germline CDR1 reads DFQATT; CDR2 reads SNEGSKA (reference sequence). The V end was cut by 1 base, the J end by 4 bases, with 5 bases between. The CDR3 bases that were read are TGCAGTGCTAGAGGTCATTACGAG. It specifies CSARGHYE. The entire CDR3 protein reads CSARGHYEQYF.

In this sample, this clone turned up many times. Read sequence stops 3 residues before the CDR3 end, and the germline J gene provides the missing end. This rearrangement joins TRBV2 to TRBJ2-5; the D gene is possibly TRBD1 (6 bases). Germline loops: CDR1 SNHLY, CDR2 FYNNEI. The CDR3 totals 13 residues. The V and J ends lost 6 bases and 5 bases respectively, with 13 bases between them. The sequenced part of the CDR3 DNA is TGTGCCAGCAGAGGCGAGAGGGGGGAGACC. It specifies CASRGERGET. The complete CDR3 reads CASRGERGETQYF.

On this clone: The read finishes 3 residues shy of the CDR3 end, and the germline J gene is used to complete it. This rearrangement joins TRBV19 to TRBJ1-6, with 7 bases aligning to TRBD1. CDR3 length equals 14 residues. Germline assignment: CDR1 LNHDA and CDR2 SQIVND (reference sequence). J gave up 7 bases and V 5 bases, and 5 bases lay outside the gene matches. CDR3 protein: CASSPDRFNSPLHF. The CDR3 DNA, read in part, is TGTGCCAGTAGTCCGGACAGGTTCAATTCACCC.

This clone has at least ten counts. The sequence runs out 3 residues before the end of the CDR3; the remainder is reconstructed from the germline J gene. V gene TRBV7-9 combines with J gene TRBJ1-2; the D gene is possibly TRBD1 (6 bases). Germline lookup yields CDR1 SEHNR and CDR2 FQNEAQ (reference sequence). There are 13 residues in the CDR3. The CDR3 loop is CASSPTGMHGYTF. CDR3 DNA (partial): TGTGCCAGCAGCCCCACAGGGATGCACGGC. The whole variable domain, remainder taken from reference TRBV7-9 and TRBJ1-2, is DTGVSQNPRHKITKRGQNVTFRCDPISEHNRLYWYRQTLGQGPEFLTYFQNEAQLEKSRLLSDRFSAERPKGSFSTLEIQRTEQGDSAMYLCASSPTGMHGYTFGSGTRLTVV.

Regarding this clone: Coverage ceases 3 residues before the CDR3 finishes, and the germline J gene fills in the end. The V call is TRBV5-1, the J call TRBJ2-7; D may be TRBD1 (6 bases). This CDR3 has 13 residues. Germline CDR1 reads SGHRS; CDR2 reads YFSETQ. V gave up 2 bases and J gave up 6 bases, with 12 bases separating them. CDR3 DNA (partial): TGCGCCAGCAGCTTTACAGGGTTACCCGAG. Translated: CASSFTGLPE. The CDR3 in its entirety is CASSFTGLPEQYF.

This clone was seen repeatedly, ten times or more. The read ends 3 residues before the CDR3 terminus; that terminus is restored from the germline J gene. The gene calls are TRBV19 and TRBJ2-1; TRBD1 matches 7 bases. Looked up from germline, CDR1 is LNHDA and CDR2 is SQIVND (reference sequence). The CDR3 runs 14 residues. J was trimmed by 6 bases and V by 6 bases; bases with no gene match: 8. The CDR3 is CASRGQPGGNEQFF. CDR3 DNA (partial): TGTGCCAGTAGAGGACAGCCAGGGGGCAATGAG.